The 2 T cell receptor beta chains below come from one sample, sequenced in a study of glioma-infiltrating T cells after dendritic cell vaccination. Only in-frame clones appear in the TCRdb table, and some are missing; sequencing was by immunoSEQ multiplex PCR. The sample has about 58,000 clones, about 80% seen once; the top ten hold around 16%. The time point denotes: after dendritic cell vaccination, including at tumor progression/relapse. The source was blood, collected after dendritic cell vaccination. The source of these receptors is a human donor with glioblastoma.

V gene TRBV7-2 combines with J gene TRBJ1-4; TRBD1 is a possible D gene (5 bases). Germline lookup yields CDR1 SGHTA and CDR2 FQGNSA. CDR3 length equals 15 residues. V gave up 4 bases and J gave up 0 bases, with 9 bases separating them. For the CDR3, the DNA is TGTGCCAGCAGCTCCAGGGTTGCAACTAATGAAAAACTGTTTTTT. Translation: CASSSRVATNEKLFF. Full variable domain (missing parts from reference TRBV7-2 and TRBJ1-4): GAGVSQSPSNKVTEKGKDVELRCDPISGHTALYWYRQSLGQGLEFLIYFQGNSAPDKSGLPSDRFSAERTGGSVSTLTIQRTQQEDSAVYLCASSSRVATNEKLFFGSGTQLSVL.

This clone occurred a few times. The rearrangement links TRBV19 to TRBJ1-3, with D possibly TRBD1 on 6 matching bases. This CDR3 has 17 residues. Between the trimmed V and J ends, which lost 9 bases and 1 base, there was a span of 22 bases. CDR1 is LNHDA and CDR2 is SQIVND in the germline V gene (reference sequence). The CDR3, as DNA: TGTGCCAGCGCCGCCGGGGACACGTATTCATCTGGAAACACCATATATTTT. Protein sequence: CASAAGDTYSSGNTIYF. Looking up the rest from reference TRBV19 and TRBJ1-3 gives the full variable domain: DGGITQSPKYLFRKEGQNVTLSCEQNLNHDAMYWYRQDPGQGLRLIYYSQIVNDFQKGDIAEGYSVSREKKESFPLTVTSAQKNPTAFYLCASAAGDTYSSGNTIYFGEGSWLTVV.